This TCR beta chain was sequenced during a study of CDR3 diversity in severe acne (dated by TCRdb to between 2019 and 2020). The method behind the library was PCR. Sequencing was performed on an Illumina HiSeq 2000. TCRdb ran its own pipeline on the public reads, namely fastp trimming at Q25 and MiXCR clone calling, and kept in-frame beta chains. Every distinct CDR3 protein forms one entry, paired with its most common genes and DNA. Counted in this sample were some 85,000 distinct CDR3 sequences; roughly 49% of them appeared once. The top ten hold around 10% of the sample. There are many counts of this clonotype. No antigen is known for it. The sample holds no much larger clone one base away, and base qualities are not on file. The V end loses 0 bases and the J end loses 14 bases, and a stretch of 20 bases separates them. The CDR3 measures 14 amino acids from cysteine to phenylalanine. Left in the record is the CDR3 DNA by itself, 42 bases read in frame from the first base. The germline V gene supplies CDR1 SGHRS and CDR2 YFSETQ.

The receptor was derived from a male donor with severe acne vulgaris. Sample: blood. The chain couples TRBV5-1 to TRBJ1-2; there is no confident call for the D gene. The CDR3 has the sequence CASSLALANPAYTF. The nucleotide sequence reads TGCGCCAGCAGCTTGGCCTTGGCAAACCCTGCTTATACCTTC.